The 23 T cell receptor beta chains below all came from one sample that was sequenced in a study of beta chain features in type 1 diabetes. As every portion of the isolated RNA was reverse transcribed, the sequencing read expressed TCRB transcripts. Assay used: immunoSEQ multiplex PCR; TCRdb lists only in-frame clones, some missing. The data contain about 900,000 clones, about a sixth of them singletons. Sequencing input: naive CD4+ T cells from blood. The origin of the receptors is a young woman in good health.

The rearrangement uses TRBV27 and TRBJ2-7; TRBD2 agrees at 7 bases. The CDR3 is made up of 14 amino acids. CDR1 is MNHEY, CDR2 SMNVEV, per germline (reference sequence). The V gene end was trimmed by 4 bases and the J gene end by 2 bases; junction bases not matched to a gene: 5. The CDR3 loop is CASSWERGPYEQYF. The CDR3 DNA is TGTGCCAGCAGTTGGGAGCGGGGACCCTACGAGCAGTACTTC.

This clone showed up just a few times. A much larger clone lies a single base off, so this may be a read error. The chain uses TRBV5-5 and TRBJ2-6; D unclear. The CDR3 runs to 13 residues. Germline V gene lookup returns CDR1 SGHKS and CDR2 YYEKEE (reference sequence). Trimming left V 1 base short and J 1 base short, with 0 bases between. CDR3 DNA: TGTGCCAGCAGCTTGTCTGGGGCCAACGTCCTGACTTTC. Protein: CASSLSGANVLTF.

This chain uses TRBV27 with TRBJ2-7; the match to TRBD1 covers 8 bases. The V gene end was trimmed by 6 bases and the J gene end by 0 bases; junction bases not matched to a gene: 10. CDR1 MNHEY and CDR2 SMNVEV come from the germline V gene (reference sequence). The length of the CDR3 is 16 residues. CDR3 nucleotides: TGTGCCAGCAGAGGATCCGGGACAGGACTCTCCTACGAGCAGTACTTC. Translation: CASRGSGTGLSYEQYF.

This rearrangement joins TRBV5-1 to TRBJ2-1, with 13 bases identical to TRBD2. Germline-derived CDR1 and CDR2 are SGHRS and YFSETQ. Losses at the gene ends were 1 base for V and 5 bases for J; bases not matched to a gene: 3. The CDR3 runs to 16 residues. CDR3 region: CASSLFGTSGNNEQFF. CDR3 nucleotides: TGCGCCAGCAGCTTGTTTGGGACTAGCGGGAACAATGAGCAGTTCTTC.

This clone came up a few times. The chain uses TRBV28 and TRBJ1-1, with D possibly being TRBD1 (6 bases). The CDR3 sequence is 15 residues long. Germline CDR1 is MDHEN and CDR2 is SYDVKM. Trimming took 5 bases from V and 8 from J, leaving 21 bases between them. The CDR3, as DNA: TGTGCCAGCAGTCCCAGGGGTGCACGGGGCGTCGAAGCTTTCTTT. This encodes CASSPRGARGVEAFF.

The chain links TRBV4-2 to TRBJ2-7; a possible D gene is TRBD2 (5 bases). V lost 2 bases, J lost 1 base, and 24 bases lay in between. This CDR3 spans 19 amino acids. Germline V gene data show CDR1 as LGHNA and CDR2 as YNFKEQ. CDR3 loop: CASSQLSLSGAERSYEQYF. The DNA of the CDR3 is TGTGCCAGCAGCCAATTATCCTTATCCGGAGCGGAGAGATCCTACGAGCAGTACTTC.

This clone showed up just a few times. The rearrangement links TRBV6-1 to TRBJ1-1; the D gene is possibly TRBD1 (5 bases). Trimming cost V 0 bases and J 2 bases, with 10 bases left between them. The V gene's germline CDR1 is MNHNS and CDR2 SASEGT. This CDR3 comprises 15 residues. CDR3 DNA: TGTGCCAGCAGTGAAGCGGGACTATCAAACACTGAAGCTTTCTTT. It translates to CASSEAGLSNTEAFF.

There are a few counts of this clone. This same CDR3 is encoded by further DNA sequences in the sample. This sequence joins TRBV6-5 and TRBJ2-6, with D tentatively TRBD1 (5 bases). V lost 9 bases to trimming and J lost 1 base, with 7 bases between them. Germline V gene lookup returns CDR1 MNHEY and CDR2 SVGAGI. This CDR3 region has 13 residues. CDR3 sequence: CASSGSGANVLTF. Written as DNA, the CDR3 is TGTGCCAGTTCAGGGTCTGGGGCCAACGTCCTGACTTTC.

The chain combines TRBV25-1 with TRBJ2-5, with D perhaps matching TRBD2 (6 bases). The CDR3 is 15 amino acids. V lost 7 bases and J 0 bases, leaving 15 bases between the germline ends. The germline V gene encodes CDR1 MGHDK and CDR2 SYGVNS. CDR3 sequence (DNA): TGTGCCAGCAAGACGCCGGGGGTAGACCAAGAGACCCAGTACTTC. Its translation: CASKTPGVDQETQYF.

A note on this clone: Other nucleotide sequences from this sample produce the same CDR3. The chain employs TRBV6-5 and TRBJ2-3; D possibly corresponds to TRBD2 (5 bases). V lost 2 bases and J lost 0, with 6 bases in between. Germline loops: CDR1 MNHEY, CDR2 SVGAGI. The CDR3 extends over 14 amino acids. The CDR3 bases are TGTGCCAGCAGTTACCGGGGTAGCACAGATACGCAGTATTTT. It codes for CASSYRGSTDTQYF.

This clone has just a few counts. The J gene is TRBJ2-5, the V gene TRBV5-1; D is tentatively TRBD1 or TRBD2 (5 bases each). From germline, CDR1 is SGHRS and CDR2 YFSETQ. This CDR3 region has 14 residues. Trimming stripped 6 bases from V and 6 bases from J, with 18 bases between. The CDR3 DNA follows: TGCGCCAGCACAGATGCGACGGGACCCCAGACCCAGTACTTC. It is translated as CASTDATGPQTQYF.

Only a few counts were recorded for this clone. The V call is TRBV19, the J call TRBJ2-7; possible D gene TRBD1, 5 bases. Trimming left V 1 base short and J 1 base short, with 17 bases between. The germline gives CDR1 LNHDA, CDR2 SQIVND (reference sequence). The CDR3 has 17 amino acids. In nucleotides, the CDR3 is TGTGCCAGTAGTATAGGCCTCGTGGGGCCCGAATCCTACGAGCAGTACTTC. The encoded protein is CASSIGLVGPESYEQYF.

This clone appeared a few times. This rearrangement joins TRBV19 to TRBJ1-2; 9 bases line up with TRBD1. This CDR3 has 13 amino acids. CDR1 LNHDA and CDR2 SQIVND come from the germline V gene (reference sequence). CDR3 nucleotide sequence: TGTGCATCCCGAGCGGGACAGGGTTTAAGCTACACCTTC. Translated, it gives CASRAGQGLSYTF.

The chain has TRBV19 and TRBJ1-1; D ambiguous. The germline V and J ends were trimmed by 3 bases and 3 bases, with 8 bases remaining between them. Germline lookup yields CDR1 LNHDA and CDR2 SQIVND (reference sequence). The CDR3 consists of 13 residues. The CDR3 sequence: CASSIGLDTEAFF. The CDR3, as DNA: TGTGCCAGTAGTATCGGGTTGGACACTGAAGCTTTCTTT.

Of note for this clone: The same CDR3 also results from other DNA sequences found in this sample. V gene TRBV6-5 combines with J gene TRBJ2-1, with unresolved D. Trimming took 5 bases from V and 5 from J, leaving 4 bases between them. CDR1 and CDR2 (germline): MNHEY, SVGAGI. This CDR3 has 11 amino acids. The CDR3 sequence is CASSRNNEQFF. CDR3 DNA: TGTGCCAGCAGTCGGAACAATGAGCAGTTCTTC.

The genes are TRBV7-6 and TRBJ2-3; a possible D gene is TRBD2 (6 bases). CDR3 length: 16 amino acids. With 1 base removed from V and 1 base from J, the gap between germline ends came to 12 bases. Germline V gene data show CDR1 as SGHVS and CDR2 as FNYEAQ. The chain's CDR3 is CASSLGSASGTDTQYF. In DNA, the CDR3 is TGTGCCAGCAGCTTAGGCTCCGCTAGCGGCACAGATACGCAGTATTTT.

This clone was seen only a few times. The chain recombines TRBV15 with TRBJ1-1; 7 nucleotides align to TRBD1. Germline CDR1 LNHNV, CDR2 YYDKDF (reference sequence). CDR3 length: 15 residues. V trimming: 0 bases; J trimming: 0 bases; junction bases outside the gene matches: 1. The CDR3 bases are TGTGCCACCAGCAGAGAGGGACAGTTGAACACTGAAGCTTTCTTT. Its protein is CATSREGQLNTEAFF. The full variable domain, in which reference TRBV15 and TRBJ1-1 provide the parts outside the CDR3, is DAMVIQNPRYQVTQFGKPVTLSCSQTLNHNVMYWYQQKSSQAPKLLFHYYDKDFNNEADTPDNFQSRRPNTSFCFLDIRSPGLGDTAMYLCATSREGQLNTEAFFGQGTRLTVV.

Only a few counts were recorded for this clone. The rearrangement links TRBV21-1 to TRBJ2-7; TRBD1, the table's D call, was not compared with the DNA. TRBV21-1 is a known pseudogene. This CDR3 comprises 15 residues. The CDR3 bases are TGTGCCAGCAGCGGGGACAGGATGAATGGCTACGAGCAGTACTTC. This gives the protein CASSGDRMNGYEQYF.

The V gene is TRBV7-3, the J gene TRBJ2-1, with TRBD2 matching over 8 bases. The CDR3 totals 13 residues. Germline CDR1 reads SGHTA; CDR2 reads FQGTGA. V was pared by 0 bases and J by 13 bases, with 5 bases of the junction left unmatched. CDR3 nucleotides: TGTGCCAGCAGCTTAACTGCGGGAGGAATTCAGTTCTTC. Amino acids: CASSLTAGGIQFF.

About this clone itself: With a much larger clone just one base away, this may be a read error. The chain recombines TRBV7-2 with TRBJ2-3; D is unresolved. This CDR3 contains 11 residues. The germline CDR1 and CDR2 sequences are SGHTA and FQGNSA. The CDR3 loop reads CASRLADTQYF. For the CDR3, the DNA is TGTGCCAGCAGGTTAGCAGATACGCAGTATTTT.

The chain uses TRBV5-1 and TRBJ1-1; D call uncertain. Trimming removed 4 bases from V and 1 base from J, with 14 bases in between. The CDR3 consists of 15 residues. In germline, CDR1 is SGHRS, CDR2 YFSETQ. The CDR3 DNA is TGCGCCAGCAGCACGGAACGGAACCAGAACACTGAAGCTTTCTTT. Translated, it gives CASSTERNQNTEAFF.

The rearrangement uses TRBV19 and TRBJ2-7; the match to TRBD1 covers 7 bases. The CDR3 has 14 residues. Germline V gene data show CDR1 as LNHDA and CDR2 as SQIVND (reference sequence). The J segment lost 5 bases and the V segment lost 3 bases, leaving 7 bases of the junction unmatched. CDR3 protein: CASSIGKGANEQYF. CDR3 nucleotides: TGTGCCAGTAGTATCGGGAAGGGGGCCAACGAGCAGTACTTC.

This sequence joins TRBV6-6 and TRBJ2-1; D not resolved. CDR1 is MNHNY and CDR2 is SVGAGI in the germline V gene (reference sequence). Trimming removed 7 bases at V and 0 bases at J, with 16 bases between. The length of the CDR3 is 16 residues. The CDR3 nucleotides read TGTGCCAGCAACCCATCGGGCCCAAGCTCCTACAATGAGCAGTTCTTC. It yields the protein CASNPSGPSSYNEQFF.